This record looks at one T cell receptor (beta chain) sequence and its context. Its recognized antigen is unknown. It has no much larger one-base neighbor in the sample; base qualities were not kept. CDR1 and CDR2 (SGHAT, FQNNGV) derive from the germline V gene. Including cysteine and phenylalanine, the CDR3 has 15 amino acids. The entry retains the CDR3 DNA only, 45 bases that are in frame from base 1. V and J are trimmed by 3 bases and 2 bases, and the gene matches miss 5 bases of the junction. Participants in the prospective study were enrolled through a virtual design, were aged about 18 to 100 years, and lived in approximately 24 United States geographic areas. In the prospective study, participants were assigned to cohorts based on the clinical history participants reported in a screening survey and a study questionnaire. ImmuneRACE Cohort 3 recovered participants were defined by two consecutive negative NP/OP PCR tests, healthcare professional clearance, or symptom resolution. In the prospective study, mobile phlebotomists collected whole blood, serum and a nasopharyngeal or oropharyngeal swab from each participant. Over a roughly 2-month period, participants in the prospective study had the option of providing additional blood draws and questionnaires. Before DNA extraction, blood samples from the prospective study were shipped at room temperature or frozen.

The record originates from a study of blood T cell repertoires in COVID-19 (dated by TCRdb to 2020 to 2022). Some background on the complete study: Samples from collaborators originated in the United States, Italy and Spain and spanned both the acute and convalescent phases of COVID-19. The prospective study material was composed of cDNA or gDNA derived from T cells, B-cell-depleted T cells, or PBMCs. Deeply sampled blood TCRbeta repertoires from subjects exposed to, actively infected with, or recovered from COVID-19 were included in the dataset. A freely available public database, intended as a resource for researchers studying the immune response to SARS-CoV-2, is where the repertoires were released. The samples were drawn from the first 160 participants of the ongoing ImmuneRACE study and from 1,200 or so subjects provided by 6 global collaborators. A de-identified subject ID, COVID-19 status, age in years and sex were almost always included in the sample metadata. Where available, HLA class I and class II types were taken from metadata supplied by the sample provider and were not determined by assay-based typing.

TCRbeta CDR3 regions were amplified from genomic DNA using the immunoSEQ Assay, a bias-controlled multiplex PCR. In the original analysis: The number of nucleated cells in each sample was estimated by amplification of reference gene primers within the assay. To quantify the absolute abundance of each unique TCRbeta CDR3 rearrangement, sequence reads were collapsed and filtered. For each sample, productive Simpson clonality was calculated by taking the square root of Simpson's diversity index across productive rearrangements. Imported from immuneACCESS, the table was reduced by TCRdb to in-frame sequences with V and J called. These copies leave out some clones; in studies compared against another copy, an unresolved V gene accounts for under half, and the cause of the remainder is not known. V and J calls and clone size are copied from that table; D and trimming were computed from the DNA. This sample lists 200,000 to 250,000 clones; 87% were detected once. The ten largest clones capture 10% to 13% of the sample.

What the authors observed across the whole study: The quantity of clinical and demographic metadata differed by source and by participant and was supplied without curation.

The sequence derives from a man aged 25-45 years who had recovered from COVID-19. The receptor chain draws on TRBV11-2 and TRBJ1-2, with 8 bases in between that match TRBD1. Input material: PBMCs or T cells enriched from blood (not recorded which). At the DNA level, the sequence is TGTGCCAGCAGCTTCACAGGGGGTCCCAACTATGGCTACACCTTC. This is translated as CASSFTGGPNYGYTF.